This record concerns one T cell receptor (beta chain) sequence. This entry belongs to a study of T cell changes during pregnancy in multiple sclerosis. Sequencing used immunoSEQ multiplex PCR; TCRdb keeps in-frame clones, though not all of them. The table lists around 57,000 clones, 91% of them singletons. The sample was peripheral blood, taken in the third trimester of pregnancy. The receptor was derived from a female donor in good health, enrolled as a control in a pregnancy study.

The CDR3 DNA follows: TGTGCCAGCAGCTTAACCCTTGGGGATGGGGCGGGGGAAGATACGCAGTATTTT. Protein: CASSLTLGDGAGEDTQYF. The rearrangement joins TRBV7-2 to TRBJ2-3; 7 bases line up with TRBD2. Germline CDR1 is SGHTA and CDR2 is FQGNSA. The CDR3 contains 18 residues. The V and J ends lost 2 bases and 5 bases, in that order; junction bases with no gene match: 16.